Below, 8 T cell receptor beta chains from the same sample are listed, as sequenced in a study of cytomegalovirus exposure and HLA in healthy donors. The PCR ran on 60 Vbeta and 13 Jbeta primers. Sequencing was performed with immunoSEQ multiplex PCR; in TCRdb, only in-frame clones are kept and a portion is missing. Its table lists fewer than 150,000 clones. Sequenced material: PBMCs. These receptor sequences come from a middle-aged man in good health and CMV-seronegative.

The rearrangement links TRBV7-2 to TRBJ2-7; 8 bases match TRBD2. Per germline, CDR1 SGHTA and CDR2 FQGNSA. Losses at the gene ends were 2 bases for V and 5 bases for J; bases not matched to a gene: 8. The CDR3 runs 15 residues. CDR3 region: CASSLNLRGAHEQYF. The CDR3 nucleotides are TGTGCCAGCAGCTTAAATTTGCGGGGGGCCCACGAGCAGTACTTC.

The chain recombines TRBV5-4 with TRBJ1-2; TRBD1 matches at 12 bases. The V segment lost 5 bases and the J segment 4 bases; nucleotides outside the gene matches: 12. The CDR3 runs to 17 residues. Germline V gene lookup returns CDR1 SGHNT and CDR2 YYREEE (reference sequence). Here the CDR3 reads CASSPGTGGLMGYGYTF. Written as DNA, the CDR3 is TGTGCCAGCAGTCCCGGGACAGGGGGCCTGATGGGCTATGGCTACACCTTC. Supplemented by reference TRBV5-4 and TRBJ1-2, the full variable domain reads ETGVTQSPTHLIKTRGQQVTLRCSSQSGHNTVSWYQQALGQGPQFIFQYYREEENGRGNFPPRFSGLQFPNYSSELNVNALELDDSALYLCASSPGTGGLMGYGYTFGSGTRLTVV.

This chain connects TRBV2 to TRBJ2-3, with 7 bases matching TRBD1. In germline, CDR1 is SNHLY, CDR2 FYNNEI. V gave up 4 bases and J gave up 2 bases; unmatched junction bases: 6. This CDR3 is built from 15 residues. Here the CDR3 DNA reads TGTGCCAGCAGTGGAAGGACAGGACCCACAGATACGCAGTATTTT. Translating gives CASSGRTGPTDTQYF.

The gene calls are TRBV4-1 and TRBJ1-4, with 7 bases lining up with TRBD1. The germline V gene encodes CDR1 MGHRA and CDR2 YSYEKL. With V trimmed by 8 bases and J by 6 bases, 12 bases remained unmatched. The CDR3 sequence is 15 residues long. The CDR3 DNA reads as TGCGCCAGCCTCCCTACTAGGGGGCGTCATGAAAAACTGTTTTTT. Amino acids: CASLPTRGRHEKLFF.

The chain carries TRBV19 and TRBJ1-1, with D perhaps TRBD1 (6 bases). Germline V CDR1 and CDR2: LNHDA, SQIVND (reference sequence). CDR3 size: 14 residues. V lost 4 bases to trimming and J lost 1 base, with 10 bases between them. The CDR3 coding sequence is TGTGCCAGTAGTACCTTGGACAGGAACACTGAAGCTTTCTTT. Its translation: CASSTLDRNTEAFF.

The chain recombines TRBV7-2 with TRBJ1-2; D might be TRBD1 (6 bases). V was shortened by 4 bases and J by 0 bases, with 9 bases between the two germline ends. The CDR3 runs to 14 residues. The germline CDR1 and CDR2 sequences are SGHTA and FQGNSA. Here the CDR3 reads CASSSRQANYGYTF. The CDR3 DNA follows: TGTGCCAGCAGCTCCAGACAGGCTAACTATGGCTACACCTTC.

The chain has TRBV18 and TRBJ2-5; TRBD2 matches 7 bases. After removal of 3 bases from V and 2 bases from J, the junction contained 12 bases not matched to a gene. Germline CDR1 is KGHSH and CDR2 is LQKENI. The CDR3 has 17 residues. The DNA of the CDR3 is TGTGCCAGCTCACCGACTAGCTGGCCTAGCCCTCAAGAGACCCAGTACTTC. Translation gives CASSPTSWPSPQETQYF.

This rearrangement joins TRBV20-1 to TRBJ1-3; a possible D gene is TRBD1 (5 bases). CDR3 length equals 11 residues. V lost 0 bases and J 10 bases, leaving 7 bases between the germline ends. Germline V lookup: CDR1 DFQATT, CDR2 SNEGSKA (reference sequence). The CDR3 DNA is TGCAGTGCTAGAGAGGGGGGAACCATATATTTT. Protein sequence: CSAREGGTIYF.